The 29 T cell receptor beta chains below all came from one sample that was sequenced in a study of blood T cell repertoires in COVID-19. The protocol was immunoSEQ multiplex PCR, while the TCRdb copy is restricted to in-frame clones and leaves out a portion. The sample yields around 39,000 clones, around 85% seen once. The specimen was peripheral blood. These receptors came from a man between 40 and 49 years old with active COVID-19.

The chain recombines TRBV3-1 (or the pseudogene TRBV3-2) with TRBJ2-5, with TRBD2 identical over 10 bases. The germline gives CDR1 LGHDT, CDR2 YNNKEL (reference sequence). The CDR3 contains 16 residues. V trimming: 2 bases; J trimming: 1 base; junction bases outside the gene matches: 4. Here the CDR3 DNA reads TGTGCCAGCAGCCAACCTAGCGGGAGTTTCCAAGAGACCCAGTACTTC. Translating it yields CASSQPSGSFQETQYF.

This clone was found a few times. CDR3 nucleotide sequence: TGCGCCAGCAGCTTGGTAGGACTGACCTCTGGAAACACCATATATTTT. This translates into CASSLVGLTSGNTIYF. The V call is TRBV5-1, the J call TRBJ1-3; no definite D call. CDR1 is SGHRS, CDR2 YFSETQ, per germline. The CDR3 contains 16 residues. Trimming took 0 bases from V and 0 from J, leaving 10 bases between them.

CDR3 region: CASSSFSQGAYGYTF. CDR3 DNA: TGTGCCAGCAGTTCTTTTAGCCAGGGGGCCTATGGCTACACCTTC. The chain carries TRBV27 and TRBJ1-2; 8 bases fit TRBD1. The CDR3 totals 15 residues. Germline V gene sequence: CDR1 MNHEY, CDR2 SMNVEV (reference sequence). V gave up 4 bases and J gave up 4 bases; unmatched junction bases: 8.

The chain uses TRBV19 and TRBJ2-3; D is perhaps TRBD2 (6 bases). The germline V gene encodes CDR1 LNHDA and CDR2 SQIVND (reference sequence). The CDR3 consists of 18 residues. V dropped 4 bases and J dropped 1 base, with 21 bases sitting between them. CDR3 protein: CASSKIPEGSGGTDTQYF. The CDR3, as DNA: TGTGCCAGTAGTAAAATACCGGAGGGGAGTGGGGGCACAGATACGCAGTATTTT.

V gene TRBV15 combines with J gene TRBJ2-7; possibly TRBD1 for D (5 bases). Germline V gene sequence: CDR1 LNHNV, CDR2 YYDKDF (reference sequence). The V gene lost 0 bases and the J gene lost 2 bases, with 11 bases spanning the gap. CDR3 length: 15 amino acids. The CDR3 coding sequence is TGTGCCACCAGCAGAGAGGCAGGGCCAACCTACGAGCAGTACTTC. This codes for CATSREAGPTYEQYF.

The sample holds a few counts of this clone. V gene TRBV4-1 combines with J gene TRBJ2-7; 7 bases align to TRBD2. V dropped 6 bases and J dropped 6; count of bases not matched to a gene: 11. The CDR3 consists of 14 residues. From germline, CDR1 is MGHRA and CDR2 YSYEKL. In DNA, the CDR3 is TGCGCCAGCAGTCGGACTAGAAAAATGAGCGAGCAGTACTTC. It is translated as CASSRTRKMSEQYF.

The chain links TRBV7-9 to TRBJ2-6; 7 bases match TRBD1. Germline loops: CDR1 SEHNR, CDR2 FQNEAQ (reference sequence). The V and J ends lost 2 bases and 0 bases, in that order; junction bases with no gene match: 7. CDR3 length: 18 residues. The CDR3 DNA is TGTGCCAGCAGCTTACCGGGACAGTCCTTCTCTGGGGCCAACGTCCTGACTTTC. It yields the protein CASSLPGQSFSGANVLTF.

The rearrangement uses TRBV21-1 and TRBJ2-7; the table's D call, TRBD2, has no DNA check behind it. TRBV21-1 is reported as a pseudogene. CDR3 length: 18 residues. CDR3 loop: CASSSEGLAGGYGYEQYF. The CDR3 bases are TGTGCCAGCAGCTCCGAGGGACTAGCGGGAGGTTATGGCTACGAGCAGTACTTC.

The V gene is TRBV14, the J gene TRBJ1-2; D gene uncertain. CDR1 and CDR2 (germline): SGHDN, FVKESK. CDR3 length: 15 residues. Trimming took off 0 bases at V and 2 bases at J, with 10 bases between the two ends. CDR3 amino acids: CASSQDRSRNYGYTF. DNA for the CDR3: TGTGCCAGCAGCCAAGATCGAAGCCGCAACTATGGCTACACCTTC. Full variable domain (rest looked up from reference TRBV14 and TRBJ1-2): EAGVTQFPSHSVIEKGQTVTLRCDPISGHDNLYWYRRVMGKEIKFLLHFVKESKQDESGMPNNRFLAERTGGTYSTLKVQPAELEDSGVYFCASSQDRSRNYGYTFGSGTRLTVV.

The rearrangement links TRBV5-1 to TRBJ1-6; 11 bases match TRBD1. The CDR3 is 21 residues long. Germline V gene sequence: CDR1 SGHRS, CDR2 YFSETQ. V was clipped by 4 bases and J by 7 bases; unmatched bases: 22. The CDR3 region is CASSPTPPGTGGLLVNSPLHF. CDR3 nucleotides: TGCGCCAGCAGCCCAACCCCGCCCGGGACAGGGGGTCTGTTAGTCAATTCACCCCTCCACTTT.

This clone occurred once. J is TRBJ1-2 and V is TRBV6-5; D is possibly TRBD1 (5 bases). CDR1 and CDR2 (germline): MNHEY, SVGAGI. Deletions cut 2 bases from V and 0 bases from J, with 13 bases between. The CDR3 consists of 16 residues. Written as DNA, the CDR3 is TGTGCCAGCAGTTACGGCACAGGCGCTGCTAACTATGGCTACACCTTC. It yields the protein CASSYGTGAANYGYTF.

Concerning this clone itself: The sample carries other DNA sequences with the same CDR3. The chain is built from TRBV5-1 and TRBJ1-1, with D unclear. Germline V gene sequence: CDR1 SGHRS, CDR2 YFSETQ. CDR3 size: 13 residues. The V end was cut by 0 bases, the J end by 2 bases, with 5 bases between. CDR3 amino acids: CASSLGLNTEAFF. For the CDR3, the DNA is TGCGCCAGCAGCTTGGGACTAAACACTGAAGCTTTCTTT.

The J gene is TRBJ2-1, the V gene TRBV4-2; 9 bases are a match to TRBD1. CDR1 and CDR2 from the germline V gene are LGHNA and YNFKEQ. J lost 5 bases, V lost 7 bases, and 6 bases had no gene match. The CDR3 extends over 14 amino acids. The CDR3 nucleotides are TGTGCCAGCAACCACCGGACAGGGGACAATGAGCAGTTCTTC. Translated, it gives CASNHRTGDNEQFF.

This clone was recorded a few times. The genes are TRBV19 and TRBJ1-3; D unresolved. CDR1 and CDR2 (germline): LNHDA, SQIVND (reference sequence). Trimming removed 3 bases at V and 2 bases at J, with 11 bases between. The CDR3 runs to 15 residues. CDR3 in amino acids: CASSIDGKTGNTIYF. The CDR3 region has the DNA TGTGCCAGTAGTATTGACGGGAAAACTGGAAACACCATATATTTT.

This chain connects TRBV4-1 to TRBJ1-5; 9 bases are a match to TRBD1. Germline CDR1 is MGHRA and CDR2 is YSYEKL. V gave up 1 base and J gave up 4 bases; unmatched junction bases: 2. This CDR3 spans 15 amino acids. The CDR3 DNA follows: TGCGCCAGCAGCCAAGTGGACAGGGGAAATCAGCCCCAGCATTTT. Translated: CASSQVDRGNQPQHF.

The chain uses TRBV9 and TRBJ2-1, with TRBD2 matching 11 bases. In germline, CDR1 is SGDLS, CDR2 YYNGEE. J was trimmed by 3 bases and V by 4 bases; bases with no gene match: 3. CDR3 length: 15 residues. This CDR3 reads CASSPLAGGYNEQFF. CDR3 DNA: TGTGCCAGCAGCCCTCTAGCGGGAGGCTACAATGAGCAGTTCTTC.

The V and J genes are TRBV19 and TRBJ2-7; TRBD2 matches 9 bases. This CDR3 is built from 15 residues. Germline CDR1 and CDR2: LNHDA and SQIVND (reference sequence). V shed 3 bases and J 6 bases; nucleotides not matched to a gene: 9. CDR3 nucleotides: TGTGCCAGTAGTATCTTGAAGGCGGGAGGGCCCGAGCAGTACTTC. As protein: CASSILKAGGPEQYF.

The chain joins TRBV5-1 to TRBJ1-2; D unclear. This CDR3 is 18 amino acids long. Germline V CDR1 and CDR2: SGHRS, YFSETQ. The V gene lost 0 bases and the J gene lost 4 bases, with 22 bases spanning the gap. CDR3 sequence reads: CASSLDSLMVREGYGYTF. The CDR3 coding sequence is TGCGCCAGCAGCTTGGACAGCCTGATGGTACGCGAGGGCTATGGCTACACCTTC.

The genes are TRBV5-6 and TRBJ1-2, with 7 nucleotides matching TRBD1. The CDR3 length is 13 residues. Germline V gene sequence: CDR1 SGHDT, CDR2 YYEEEE. The V and J ends lost 4 bases and 7 bases, in that order; junction bases with no gene match: 7. The CDR3 nucleotides read TGTGCCAGCAGCCCCGACAGGGCCCCTGGCTACACCTTC. Residues: CASSPDRAPGYTF.

This chain connects TRBV6-5 to TRBJ1-5; a weak D match, TRBD1 (6 bases). V gave up 6 bases and J gave up 7 bases, with 19 bases separating them. Germline CDR1 is MNHEY and CDR2 is SVGAGI. This CDR3 is 15 amino acids long. CDR3 protein: CASSTSGGARQPQHF. In nucleotides, the CDR3 is TGTGCCAGCAGCACCTCCGGGGGGGCTCGGCAGCCCCAGCATTTT.

The V and J genes are TRBV5-1 and TRBJ2-7; 9 nucleotides agree with TRBD2. This CDR3 has 15 amino acids. Germline CDR1 is SGHRS and CDR2 is YFSETQ. Trimming at V came to 2 bases and at J to 3 bases, leaving 6 bases not matched to a gene. CDR3 in amino acids: CASSLGSGSFYEQYF. The CDR3 nucleotides are TGCGCCAGCAGCTTAGGTAGCGGGAGCTTCTACGAGCAGTACTTC.

The gene calls are TRBV19 and TRBJ1-2, with D unresolved. The CDR3 sequence is 12 residues long. The germline V gene encodes CDR1 LNHDA and CDR2 SQIVND (reference sequence). Trimming took 5 bases from V and 6 from J, leaving 10 bases between them. For the CDR3, the DNA is TGTGCCAGTAGTCTCAGCGGGGATGGCTACACCTTC. It encodes CASSLSGDGYTF.

The chain carries TRBV28 and TRBJ2-1; tentatively, D is TRBD1 (5 bases). CDR3 length: 13 amino acids. Trimming removed 2 bases at V and 6 bases at J, with 8 bases between. Germline V gene sequence: CDR1 MDHEN, CDR2 SYDVKM. The CDR3 DNA sequence: TGTGCCAGCAGTTTAATACAGGTCAATGAGCAGTTCTTC. Its protein product is CASSLIQVNEQFF.

The chain couples TRBV5-6 to TRBJ2-7, with TRBD2 as a possible D gene (6 bases). The CDR3 runs to 15 residues. CDR1 SGHDT and CDR2 YYEEEE come from the germline V gene. V lost 4 bases and J 3 bases, leaving 17 bases between the germline ends. The CDR3 DNA reads as TGTGCCAGCAGCGGGGGGAGGCTGGGGAACTACGAGCAGTACTTC. This gives the protein CASSGGRLGNYEQYF.

The chain recombines TRBV2 with TRBJ1-1; TRBD1 might be the D (5 bases). This CDR3 contains 13 residues. The V gene lost 3 bases and the J gene lost 1 base, with 6 bases spanning the gap. The germline V gene has CDR1 SNHLY and CDR2 FYNNEI. Here the CDR3 DNA reads TGTGCCAGCAGTGAGGGGCGGAACACTGAAGCTTTCTTT. Residues: CASSEGRNTEAFF.

The gene calls are TRBV6-5 and TRBJ1-5, with TRBD1 matching 9 bases. The CDR3 contains 14 residues. The trim removed 5 bases at V and 6 bases at J, leaving 5 bases unmatched. Germline CDR1 MNHEY, CDR2 SVGAGI. This CDR3 is CASSTTGGRQPQHF. The CDR3 nucleotides are TGTGCCAGCAGTACCACAGGGGGCCGTCAGCCCCAGCATTTT.

Note on this clone: Distinct nucleotide sequences in the sample also encode this CDR3. V usage is TRBV7-9 and J usage is TRBJ2-3, with a tentative D call TRBD1 (5 bases). CDR1 and CDR2 (germline): SEHNR, FQNEAQ (reference sequence). The CDR3 contains 14 residues. Trimming cost V 3 bases and J 0 bases, with 7 bases left between them. The CDR3 reads CASSLQGSTDTQYF. For the CDR3, the DNA is TGTGCCAGCAGCTTGCAGGGAAGCACAGATACGCAGTATTTT.

This rearrangement joins TRBV18 to TRBJ2-7; D might be TRBD2 (6 bases). Germline V gene sequence: CDR1 KGHSH, CDR2 LQKENI. The CDR3 contains 14 residues. V was clipped by 6 bases and J by 6 bases, with 18 bases between them. CDR3 sequence reads: CASSKGTDTSEQYF. In nucleotides, the CDR3 is TGTGCCAGCTCGAAAGGGACTGATACTAGCGAGCAGTACTTC.

The chain carries TRBV28 and TRBJ2-7, with a weak D call TRBD2 (6 bases). Germline V gene data show CDR1 as MDHEN and CDR2 as SYDVKM. The ends were cut back, 3 bases at V and 2 bases at J, with 11 bases in the middle. The CDR3 loop spans 14 amino acids. Here the CDR3 DNA reads TGTGCCAGCAGTTTCCCGGGGGAGACCTACGAGCAGTACTTC. Protein sequence: CASSFPGETYEQYF.